This TCR beta chain was documented in a study of OX40 agonist ivuxolimab in advanced cancers. Study information: Participants could have had prior anti-PD-1, anti-PD-L1 or anti-CTLA-4 therapy, and roughly 39% had some.

Method: immunoSEQ multiplex PCR; TCRdb's copy keeps in-frame clones and lacks some. Here the sample spans over 65,000 clones, approximately 80% being singletons. Germline CDR1 is SGHTA and CDR2 is FQGNSA. The CDR3 consists of 16 residues. The V gene end was trimmed by 1 base and the J gene end by 3 bases; junction bases not matched to a gene: 6. This clone was seen once. This TCR derives from an adult with an advanced solid tumor such as melanoma, head and neck, liver or kidney cancer. Specimen: CD4+ or CD8+ T cells sorted from blood, collected in a trial of the OX40 agonist ivuxolimab. The chain carries TRBV7-2 and TRBJ2-1, with 7 nucleotides matching TRBD1. CDR3 loop: CASSLGDRINYNEQFF. The CDR3 DNA follows: TGTGCCAGCAGCTTAGGGGACAGAATTAACTACAATGAGCAGTTCTTC. The full variable domain, in which reference TRBV7-2 and TRBJ2-1 provide the parts outside the CDR3, is GAGVSQSPSNKVTEKGKDVELRCDPISGHTALYWYRQSLGQGLEFLIYFQGNSAPDKSGLPSDRFSAERTGGSVSTLTIQRTQQEDSAVYLCASSLGDRINYNEQFFGPGTRLTVL.